The 20 T cell receptor beta chains listed next were all sequenced from one sample in a study of blood T cell repertoires in COVID-19. The method was immunoSEQ multiplex PCR; TCRdb's version includes in-frame clones alone and lacks a portion of them. Seen here are approximately 100,000 clones, around 80% observed once, and the top ten hold roughly 20%. Sequencing was carried out using peripheral blood. The receptors originated from a man aged 65-85 years with active or convalescent COVID-19.

This chain links TRBV6-5 with TRBJ2-7, with 7 bases lining up with TRBD1. This CDR3 region has 15 residues. With 2 bases clipped from V and 2 bases from J, the junction kept 6 bases outside the gene matches. CDR1 and CDR2 (germline): MNHEY, SVGAGI. The CDR3 region is CASSYRGDRAYEQYF. The CDR3 nucleotides read TGTGCCAGCAGTTACCGAGGGGACAGAGCCTACGAGCAGTACTTC.

The CDR3 protein is CASSPTLGQGGQPQHF. In DNA form, the CDR3 reads TGTGCCAGCTCACCTACGCTCGGGCAGGGGGGTCAGCCCCAGCATTTT. The chain has TRBV18 and TRBJ1-5, with 7 bases lining up with TRBD1. Unmatched junction bases numbered 11, after V lost 3 bases and J lost 6 bases. The CDR3 consists of 16 residues. Germline CDR1 reads KGHSH; CDR2 reads LQKENI. Combining the CDR3 with reference TRBV18 and TRBJ1-5 gives the whole variable domain NAGVMQNPRHLVRRRGQEARLRCSPMKGHSHVYWYRQLPEEGLKFMVYLQKENIIDESGMPKERFSAEFPKEGPSILRIQQVVRGDSAAYFCASSPTLGQGGQPQHFGDGTRLSIL.

This clone was recorded once. V is TRBV11-2 and J is TRBJ1-2; 8 nucleotides line up with TRBD1. The germline V gene encodes CDR1 SGHAT and CDR2 FQNNGV. The length of the CDR3 is 12 residues. V was clipped by 2 bases and J by 13 bases; unmatched bases: 6. Here the CDR3 reads CASSLTGQGGTF. CDR3 bases: TGTGCCAGCAGCTTAACCGGACAGGGTGGCACCTTC. Full variable domain (rest looked up from reference TRBV11-2 and TRBJ1-2): EAGVAQSPRYKIIEKRQSVAFWCNPISGHATLYWYQQILGQGPKLLIQFQNNGVVDDSQLPKDRFSAERLKGVDSTLKIQPAKLEDSAVYLCASSLTGQGGTFGSGTRLTVV.

The sample holds one count of this clone. As DNA, the CDR3 is TGTGCCAGCTCACTGGGACAGGGGGGAGTCAATGAGCAGTTCTTC. This encodes CASSLGQGGVNEQFF. The genes are TRBV18 and TRBJ2-1, with 11 bases identical to TRBD1. CDR3 length equals 15 residues. J gave up 6 bases and V 4 bases, and 5 bases lay outside the gene matches. CDR1 KGHSH and CDR2 LQKENI come from the germline V gene.

V and J are TRBV5-6 and TRBJ2-3; no clear D. The CDR3 is made up of 13 amino acids. Trimming pared 2 bases from V and 0 bases from J, leaving 4 bases between. CDR1 SGHDT and CDR2 YYEEEE come from the germline V gene. The CDR3: CASSFLSTDTQYF. DNA for the CDR3: TGTGCCAGCAGCTTCCTTAGCACAGATACGCAGTATTTT.

V gene TRBV30 combines with J gene TRBJ2-7; 9 positions match TRBD1. This CDR3 region has 13 residues. Germline trimming cut 2 bases from V and 3 bases from J; bases unmatched to any gene: 2. Per the germline V gene, CDR1 is GTSNPN and CDR2 is SVGIG (reference sequence). The CDR3 region has the DNA TGTGCCTGGAGTCAGGGACAGGGCTACGAGCAGTACTTC. Its translation is CAWSQGQGYEQYF. Full variable domain (outside the CDR3, taken from reference TRBV30 and TRBJ2-7): SQTIHQWPATLVQPVGSPLSLECTVEGTSNPNLYWYRQAAGRGLQLLFYSVGIGQISSEVPQNLSASRPQDRQFILSSKKLLLSDSGFYLCAWSQGQGYEQYFGPGTRLTVT.

The rearrangement uses TRBV20-1 and TRBJ2-2; TRBD2 is a possible D gene (5 bases). Germline V gene lookup returns CDR1 DFQATT and CDR2 SNEGSKA (reference sequence). V was clipped by 3 bases and J by 2 bases, with 13 bases between them. This CDR3 is 15 amino acids long. The CDR3: CSASRTGSNTGELFF. The CDR3 DNA sequence: TGCAGTGCTAGTCGTACGGGGTCTAACACCGGGGAGCTGTTTTTT.

The gene calls are TRBV5-1 and TRBJ1-2; 9 bases agree with TRBD1. The junction had 4 bases not matched to a gene; V was cut back by 2 bases and J by 2 bases. The CDR3 has 15 residues. In germline, CDR1 is SGHRS, CDR2 YFSETQ. CDR3 residues: CASSLTGTGNYGYTF. The DNA for the CDR3 is TGCGCCAGCAGCTTAACCGGGACAGGGAACTATGGCTACACCTTC.

The chain is built from TRBV12-3 or TRBV12-4 and TRBJ2-7; tentative D call: TRBD1 (6 bases). The CDR3 is 13 residues long. V lost 1 base to trimming and J lost 4 bases, with 8 bases between them. The CDR3 DNA reads TGTGCCAGCAGTTTAGGGACAGATTACGAGCAGTACTTC. The encoded protein is CASSLGTDYEQYF.

This chain links TRBV14 with TRBJ2-7; D may be TRBD1 (6 bases). Trimming removed 2 bases from V and 1 base from J, with 9 bases in between. The CDR3 totals 14 residues. Germline values: CDR1 SGHDN, CDR2 FVKESK. CDR3 nucleotides: TGTGCCAGCAGCCAATTTCAGGGGTCCTACGAGCAGTACTTC. Its translation is CASSQFQGSYEQYF.

The rearrangement joins TRBV11-3 to TRBJ2-7, with 8 bases matching TRBD2. J was trimmed by 4 bases and V by 1 base; bases with no gene match: 3. The CDR3 loop spans 14 amino acids. The V gene's germline CDR1 is SGHNT and CDR2 YENEEA. CDR3 nucleotide sequence: TGTGCCAGCAGCTTAGCGGGAGGGGATTACGAGCAGTACTTC. This gives the protein CASSLAGGDYEQYF.

This clone turned up a few times. The V call is TRBV7-3, the J call TRBJ1-4; no clear D. Germline assignment: CDR1 SGHTA and CDR2 FQGTGA. V lost 3 bases and J lost 8, with 7 bases in between. The length of the CDR3 is 12 residues. The CDR3 DNA follows: TGTGCCAGCAGCTTTTTCAGGGAAAAACTGTTTTTT. Translating gives CASSFFREKLFF. Full variable domain (remainder filled in from reference TRBV7-3 and TRBJ1-4): GAGVSQTPSNKVTEKGKYVELRCDPISGHTALYWYRQSLGQGPEFLIYFQGTGAADDSGLPNDRFFAVRPEGSVSTLKIQRTERGDSAVYLCASSFFREKLFFGSGTQLSVL.

This clone turned up a few times. The chain has TRBV18 and TRBJ1-2; D is possibly TRBD1 (6 bases). Germline V CDR1 and CDR2: KGHSH, LQKENI. CDR3 length equals 13 residues. V was pared by 0 bases and J by 8 bases, with 10 bases between. The CDR3: CASSPPGGGGYTF. The CDR3 nucleotides read TGTGCCAGCTCACCACCAGGGGGTGGCGGCTACACCTTC.

This rearrangement joins TRBV6-2 or TRBV6-3 to TRBJ2-2, with D possibly TRBD1 on 6 matching bases. V lost 6 bases and J 6 bases, leaving 11 bases between the germline ends. Germline assignment: CDR1 MNHEY and CDR2 SVGEGT. The CDR3 consists of 13 residues. The CDR3 DNA sequence: TGTGCCAGCAGCCAACAGGGATCCGGGGAGCTGTTTTTT. It translates to CASSQQGSGELFF.

The chain employs TRBV6-5 and TRBJ2-7, with D possibly being TRBD2 (5 bases). V dropped 7 bases and J dropped 3 bases, with 13 bases sitting between them. From germline, CDR1 is MNHEY and CDR2 SVGAGI. The CDR3 is 13 residues long. The CDR3 bases are TGTGCCAGCAAGGCCCCGGGGTTCTACGAGCAGTACTTC. Residues: CASKAPGFYEQYF.

In this sample, this clone turned up a few times. J is TRBJ2-7 and V is TRBV18; D gene uncertain. The V and J ends lost 0 bases and 0 bases respectively, with 12 bases between them. The CDR3 has 16 residues. CDR1 and CDR2 from the germline V gene are KGHSH and LQKENI. CDR3 sequence reads: CASSPPANLGSYEQYF. As DNA, the CDR3 is TGTGCCAGCTCACCACCGGCAAACCTAGGCTCCTACGAGCAGTACTTC.

The chain carries TRBV6-5 and TRBJ2-1; the match to TRBD2 covers 8 bases. The germline gives CDR1 MNHEY, CDR2 SVGAGI. CDR3 size: 16 residues. Unmatched junction bases numbered 8, after V lost 2 bases and J lost 5 bases. The DNA for the CDR3 is TGTGCCAGCAGTTACAACTCGGGGGGGGGTAACAATGAGCAGTTCTTC. Protein product: CASSYNSGGGNNEQFF.

CDR3 loop: CASSLALSKAALGEQFF. The CDR3 nucleotides read TGTGCCAGCAGCTTAGCGCTTAGCAAAGCTGCCCTAGGTGAGCAGTTCTTC. This chain joins TRBV7-8 and TRBJ2-1; no reliable D call. There are 17 residues in the CDR3. Germline CDR1 is SGHVS and CDR2 is FQNEAQ. With 0 bases removed from V and 9 bases from J, the gap between germline ends came to 21 bases.

This clone appeared a single time. V usage is TRBV24-1 and J usage is TRBJ2-5; D is uncertain. The germline CDR1 and CDR2 sequences are KGHDR and SFDVKD. This CDR3 has 11 amino acids. V dropped 5 bases and J dropped 4 bases, with 4 bases sitting between them. In nucleotides, the CDR3 is TGTGCCACCAGTGTAGCAGAGACCCAGTACTTC. This encodes CATSVAETQYF.

The chain combines TRBV7-9 with TRBJ1-5, with TRBD1 matching 7 bases. Germline V gene sequence: CDR1 SEHNR, CDR2 FQNEAQ (reference sequence). Trimming at V came to 4 bases and at J to 3 bases, leaving 9 bases not matched to a gene. This CDR3 is built from 16 residues. CDR3 nucleotide sequence: TGTGCCAGCAGCTCAGGGGGGAGTAGGGACAATCAGCCCCAGCATTTT. Protein: CASSSGGSRDNQPQHF. The whole variable domain, remainder taken from reference TRBV7-9 and TRBJ1-5, is DTGVSQNPRHKITKRGQNVTFRCDPISEHNRLYWYRQTLGQGPEFLTYFQNEAQLEKSRLLSDRFSAERPKGSFSTLEIQRTEQGDSAMYLCASSSGGSRDNQPQHFGDGTRLSIL.